These 9 T cell receptor beta chains came from one sample sequenced in a study of cytomegalovirus exposure and HLA in healthy donors. The study ran its PCR with 60 Vbeta and 13 Jbeta primers. Data came from immunoSEQ multiplex PCR; TCRdb stores just in-frame clones and leaves some out. The sample includes over 65,000 clones, more than 70% of them seen just once. The specimen sequenced was PBMCs. The source is a man in his forties in good health and CMV-seronegative.

This chain links TRBV12-2 with TRBJ1-1. TRBV12-2 is a pseudogene locus. This CDR3 contains 13 residues. CDR3 sequence (DNA): TGTGCAAAAGGGGGGGCGTCTGGCACTGAAGCTTTCTTT. This encodes CAKGGASGTEAFF.

A few counts support this clone. V usage is TRBV4-1 and J usage is TRBJ2-7; possible D gene TRBD2, 5 bases. V lost 4 bases and J 6 bases, leaving 25 bases between the germline ends. CDR3 length: 17 amino acids. CDR1 MGHRA and CDR2 YSYEKL come from the germline V gene. The CDR3 nucleotides read TGCGCCAGCAGCCGTCAAGAATGGAGGCAGGAGCAACCCGAGCAGTACTTC. The encoded protein is CASSRQEWRQEQPEQYF.

The rearrangement joins TRBV15 to TRBJ1-4; 9 nucleotides agree with TRBD1. This CDR3 has 14 residues. With V trimmed by 3 bases and J by 8 bases, 4 bases remained unmatched. Per the germline V gene, CDR1 is LNHNV and CDR2 is YYDKDF (reference sequence). The CDR3 DNA reads as TGTGCCACCAGCAGGAGGACAGGGGAGGAAAAACTGTTTTTT. Amino acid sequence: CATSRRTGEEKLFF.

This chain joins TRBV4-1 and TRBJ2-7; 9 bases are shared with TRBD1. This CDR3 is built from 15 residues. Germline CDR1 is MGHRA and CDR2 is YSYEKL. V lost 2 bases and J lost 6; bases outside the gene matches: 8. The CDR3 DNA reads TGCGCCAGCAGCCAAAGGGACAGGGAGGTAGGCGAGCAGTACTTC. This encodes CASSQRDREVGEQYF.

This chain links TRBV6-4 with TRBJ1-2; no firm D call. The CDR3 is 12 amino acids. Deletions cut 3 bases from V and 4 bases from J, with 6 bases between. CDR1 and CDR2 (germline): MRHNA, SNTAGT. The CDR3 reads CASSEGSYGYTF. The CDR3, as DNA: TGTGCCAGCAGTGAAGGGAGCTATGGCTACACCTTC.

J is TRBJ2-7 and V is TRBV2, with 14 bases fitting TRBD2. In germline, CDR1 is SNHLY, CDR2 FYNNEI. CDR3 length equals 14 residues. Trimming cost V 4 bases and J 4 bases; bases outside gene matches: 0. The CDR3 spells CASSGLAGGYEQYF. The CDR3 region has the DNA TGTGCCAGCAGTGGACTAGCGGGAGGGTACGAGCAGTACTTC.

The chain uses TRBV30 and TRBJ2-3, with D maybe TRBD2 (5 bases). CDR3 length: 12 amino acids. With 5 bases removed from V and 1 base from J, the gap between germline ends came to 7 bases. Per the germline V gene, CDR1 is GTSNPN and CDR2 is SVGIG (reference sequence). The CDR3 loop is CAWLGGTDTQYF. For the CDR3, the DNA is TGTGCCTGGCTCGGGGGCACAGATACGCAGTATTTT.

This clone appeared a few times. The chain uses TRBV7-9 and TRBJ2-2; 10 bases map to TRBD1. Germline assignment: CDR1 SEHNR and CDR2 FQNEAQ (reference sequence). The junction had 1 base not matched to a gene; V was cut back by 9 bases and J by 0 bases. CDR3 size: 14 residues. CDR3 bases: TGTGCCAGAGGGACAGGGGCGAACACCGGGGAGCTGTTTTTT. Amino acids: CARGTGANTGELFF.

The chain recombines TRBV9 with TRBJ2-2; TRBD1 is a possible D gene (6 bases). The V gene's germline CDR1 is SGDLS and CDR2 YYNGEE. CDR3 length equals 14 residues. With 2 bases removed from V and 3 bases from J, the gap between germline ends came to 8 bases. The CDR3 DNA is TGTGCCAGCAGCGTCTCAGGGGACACCGGGGAGCTGTTTTTT. Translation: CASSVSGDTGELFF.